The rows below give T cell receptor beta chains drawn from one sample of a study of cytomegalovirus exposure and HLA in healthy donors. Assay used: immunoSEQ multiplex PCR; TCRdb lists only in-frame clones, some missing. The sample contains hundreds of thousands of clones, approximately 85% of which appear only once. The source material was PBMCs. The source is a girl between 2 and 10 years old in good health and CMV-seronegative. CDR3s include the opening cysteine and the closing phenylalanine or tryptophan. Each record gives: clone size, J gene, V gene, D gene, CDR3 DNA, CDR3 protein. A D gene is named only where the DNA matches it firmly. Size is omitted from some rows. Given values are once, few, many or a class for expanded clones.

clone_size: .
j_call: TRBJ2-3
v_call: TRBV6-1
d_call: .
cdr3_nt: TGTGCCAGCAGTGCCCCCGCAGATACGCAGTATTTT
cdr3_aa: CASSAPADTQYF

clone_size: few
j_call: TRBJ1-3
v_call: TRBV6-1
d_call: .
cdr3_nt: TGTGCCAGCAGAACAGGGTCTGGAAACACCATATATTTT
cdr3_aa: CASRTGSGNTIYF

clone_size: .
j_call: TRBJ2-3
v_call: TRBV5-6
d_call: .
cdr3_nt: TGTGCCAGCAGCTTGCCTAGAAACACAGATACGCAGTATTTT
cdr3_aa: CASSLPRNTDTQYF

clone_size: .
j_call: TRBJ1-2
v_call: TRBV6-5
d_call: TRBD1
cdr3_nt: TGTGCCAGCAGTCTCGACAGGGGCTATGGCTACACCTTC
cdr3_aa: CASSLDRGYGYTF

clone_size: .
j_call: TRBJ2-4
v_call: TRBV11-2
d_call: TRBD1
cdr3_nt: TGTGTCAGCCGCCGGGACAGAAAAAACATTCAGTACTTC
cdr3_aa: CVSRRDRKNIQYF

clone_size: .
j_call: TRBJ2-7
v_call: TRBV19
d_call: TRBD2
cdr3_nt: TGTGCCAGTAGCAGTAGCGGGAGCTTTTACGAGCAGTACTTC
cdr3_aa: CASSSSGSFYEQYF

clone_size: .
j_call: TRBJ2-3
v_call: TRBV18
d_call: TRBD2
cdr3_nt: TGTGCCAGCTCACCGAACGGGGGACTAGCTTTCACAGATACGCAGTATTTT
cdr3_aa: CASSPNGGLAFTDTQYF

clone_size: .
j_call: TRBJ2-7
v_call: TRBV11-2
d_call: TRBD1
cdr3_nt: TGTGCCAGCAGTTCCGGGACAGGGAGAAACTACGAGCAGTACTTC
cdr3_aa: CASSSGTGRNYEQYF

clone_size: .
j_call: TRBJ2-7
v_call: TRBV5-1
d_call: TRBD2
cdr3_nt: TGCGCCAGCAGCCTAGCGGGAAGATACGAGCAGTACTTC
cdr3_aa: CASSLAGRYEQYF

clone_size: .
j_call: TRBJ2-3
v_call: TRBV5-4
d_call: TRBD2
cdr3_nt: TGTGCCAGCAGCTTGGTTAGCGGGAGTGGTACAGATACGCAGTATTTT
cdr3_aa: CASSLVSGSGTDTQYF

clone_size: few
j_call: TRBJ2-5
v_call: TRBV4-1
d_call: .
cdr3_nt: TGCGCCAGCAGCCAAGGTTACAGGGAGACCCAGTACTTC
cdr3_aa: CASSQGYRETQYF

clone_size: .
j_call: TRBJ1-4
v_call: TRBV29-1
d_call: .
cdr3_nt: TGCAGCGTCGCCGGGGACATGACTAATGAAAAACTGTTTTTT
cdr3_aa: CSVAGDMTNEKLFF

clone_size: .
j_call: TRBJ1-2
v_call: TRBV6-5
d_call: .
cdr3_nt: TGTGCCAGCCGGTCTGGGGGCGACTATGGCTACACCTTC
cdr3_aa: CASRSGGDYGYTF

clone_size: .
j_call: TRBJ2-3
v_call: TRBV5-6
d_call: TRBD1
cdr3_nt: TGTGCCAGCAGAAGGGAAAGCCGGGACAGACGCGATACGCAGTATTTT
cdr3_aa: CASRRESRDRRDTQYF

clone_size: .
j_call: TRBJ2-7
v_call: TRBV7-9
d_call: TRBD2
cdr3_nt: TGTGCCAGCAGCCCATCAGCGGGAACAGACTCCTACGAGCAGTACTTC
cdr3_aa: CASSPSAGTDSYEQYF

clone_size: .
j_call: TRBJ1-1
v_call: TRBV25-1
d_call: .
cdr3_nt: TGTGCCAGCAGAAAACGTGAAGCCACTGAAGCTTTCTTT
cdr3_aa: CASRKREATEAFF

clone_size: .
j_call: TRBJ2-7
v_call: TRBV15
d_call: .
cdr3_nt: TGTGCCACCAGCAGAGTGTGGGAGAGCTCCTACGAGCAGTACTTC
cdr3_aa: CATSRVWESSYEQYF

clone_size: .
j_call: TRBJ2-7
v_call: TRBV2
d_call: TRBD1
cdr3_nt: TGTGCCAGCAGCCGGACAGGGACCTCCTACGAGCAGTACTTC
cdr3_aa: CASSRTGTSYEQYF

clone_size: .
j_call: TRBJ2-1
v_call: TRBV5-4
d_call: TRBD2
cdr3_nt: TGTGCCAGCAGCTTGGCCGTTAGCGGGAATGAGCAGTTCTTC
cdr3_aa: CASSLAVSGNEQFF

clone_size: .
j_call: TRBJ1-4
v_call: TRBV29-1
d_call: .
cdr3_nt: TGCAGCGTTTCAGAGGGGGTAACTAATGAAAAACTGTTTTTT
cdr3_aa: CSVSEGVTNEKLFF

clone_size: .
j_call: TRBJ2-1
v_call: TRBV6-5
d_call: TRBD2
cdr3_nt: TGTGCCAGCAGTCCGCGACTAGCCCCGAACAATGAGCAGTTCTTC
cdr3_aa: CASSPRLAPNNEQFF

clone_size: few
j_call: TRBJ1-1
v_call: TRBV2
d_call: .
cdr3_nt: TGTGCCAGCAGTGACGAGGCCCGGAACACTGAAGCTTTCTTT
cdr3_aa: CASSDEARNTEAFF

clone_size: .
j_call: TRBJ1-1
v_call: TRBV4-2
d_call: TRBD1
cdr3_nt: TGTGCCAGCAGCCAAAGGGTGACAGGGGGCTTTAACACTGAAGCTTTCTTT
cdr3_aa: CASSQRVTGGFNTEAFF

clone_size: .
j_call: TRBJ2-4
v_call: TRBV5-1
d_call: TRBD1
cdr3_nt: TGCGCCAGCAGCTTACAGGGGGCGGCCAAAAACATTCAGTACTTC
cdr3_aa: CASSLQGAAKNIQYF

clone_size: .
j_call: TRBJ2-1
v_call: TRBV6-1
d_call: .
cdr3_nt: TGTGCCAGCAGTGAATCTTGGTCGGGCTCCTACAATGAGCAGTTCTTC
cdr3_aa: CASSESWSGSYNEQFF

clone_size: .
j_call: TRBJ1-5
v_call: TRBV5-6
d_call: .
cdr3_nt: TGTGCCAGCAGCTCCCGTTCGGGACACCCAAAACATCAGCCCCAGCATTTT
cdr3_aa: CASSSRSGHPKHQPQHF

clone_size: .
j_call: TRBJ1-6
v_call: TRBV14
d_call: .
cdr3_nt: TGTGCCAGCAGCCCATGGACAGAATCACCCCTCCACTTT
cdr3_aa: CASSPWTESPLHF

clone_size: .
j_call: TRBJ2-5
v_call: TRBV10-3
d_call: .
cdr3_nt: TGTGCCATCAGTGAGTCGAAAGGCAGGGAGACCCAGTACTTC
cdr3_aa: CAISESKGRETQYF

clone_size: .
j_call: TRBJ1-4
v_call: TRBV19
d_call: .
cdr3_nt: TGTGCCAGTAGTATAGCTCGCGGGGTACGAAGTGAAAAACTGTTTTTT
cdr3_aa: CASSIARGVRSEKLFF

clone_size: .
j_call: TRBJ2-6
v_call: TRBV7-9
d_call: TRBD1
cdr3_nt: TGTGCCAGCAGCGACAGGGGACGTGGGGCCAACGTCCTGACTTTC
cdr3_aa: CASSDRGRGANVLTF

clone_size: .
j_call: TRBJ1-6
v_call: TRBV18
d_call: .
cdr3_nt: TGTGCCAGCTCACTTCTCGGGACATCCTATAATTCACCCCTCCACTTT
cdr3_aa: CASSLLGTSYNSPLHF

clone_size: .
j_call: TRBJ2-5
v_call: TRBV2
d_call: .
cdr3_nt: TGTGCCAGCAGTGAGCGGGTGAACCAAGAGACCCAGTACTTC
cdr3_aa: CASSERVNQETQYF

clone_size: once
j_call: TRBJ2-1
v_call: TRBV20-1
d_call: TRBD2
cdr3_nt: TGCAGTGCTATTCCCCAGCGGGGTCAGTTCTTC
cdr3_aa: CSAIPQRGQFF

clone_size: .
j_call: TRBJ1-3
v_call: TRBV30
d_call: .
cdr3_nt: TGTGCCTGGAGTGTATACGGGGGAGACACCATATATTTT
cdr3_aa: CAWSVYGGDTIYF

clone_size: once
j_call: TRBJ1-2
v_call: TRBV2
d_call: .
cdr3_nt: TGTGCCAGCAGTTCTCGTCAGGGGTTCTCTGGCTACACCTTC
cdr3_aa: CASSSRQGFSGYTF

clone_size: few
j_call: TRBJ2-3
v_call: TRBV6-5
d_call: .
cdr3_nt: TGTGCCAGCAGTTACCGCAGAGCGGATACGCAGTATTTT
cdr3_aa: CASSYRRADTQYF

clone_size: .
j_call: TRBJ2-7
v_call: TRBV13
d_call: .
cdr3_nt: TGTGCCAGCAGCTTAGAGGGGGTCTCCTACGAGCAGTACTTC
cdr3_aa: CASSLEGVSYEQYF

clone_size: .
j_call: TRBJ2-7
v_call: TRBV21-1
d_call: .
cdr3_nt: TGTGCCAGCACCCTAAGCGGGACGGCCTACGAGCAGTACTTC
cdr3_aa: CASTLSGTAYEQYF

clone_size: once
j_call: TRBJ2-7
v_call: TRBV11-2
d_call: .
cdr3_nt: TGTGCCAGCAGCTTGGGGGGGCGCCTCTTTGAGCAGTACTTC
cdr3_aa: CASSLGGRLFEQYF

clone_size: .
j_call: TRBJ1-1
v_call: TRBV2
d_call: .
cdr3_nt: TGTGCCAGCAGTGAGCAGGGTAGGGACACTGAAGCTTTCTTT
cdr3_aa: CASSEQGRDTEAFF

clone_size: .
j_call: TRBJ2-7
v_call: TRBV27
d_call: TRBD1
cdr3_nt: TGTGCCAGCAGCGGGACAGTTGGCGAGCAGTACTTC
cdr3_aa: CASSGTVGEQYF

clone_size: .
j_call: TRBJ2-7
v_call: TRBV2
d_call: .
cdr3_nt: TGTGCCAGCAGTGTATCTAGCGCCCCTTTCTTC
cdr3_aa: CASSVSSAPFF

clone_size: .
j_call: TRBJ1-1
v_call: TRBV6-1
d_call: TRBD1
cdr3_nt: TGTGCCAGCAGTGATCGGACAGGGGCCCACACTGAAGCTTTCTTT
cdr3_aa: CASSDRTGAHTEAFF

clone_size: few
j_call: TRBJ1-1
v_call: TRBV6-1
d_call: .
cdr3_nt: TGTGCCAGCAGAGCCGACAGGCCGAGCGGCACTGAAGCTTTCTTT
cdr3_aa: CASRADRPSGTEAFF

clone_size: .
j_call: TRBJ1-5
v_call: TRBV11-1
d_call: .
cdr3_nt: TGTGCCAGCAGCTTTACAGGCCCAGATCAGCCCCAGCATTTT
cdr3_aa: CASSFTGPDQPQHF

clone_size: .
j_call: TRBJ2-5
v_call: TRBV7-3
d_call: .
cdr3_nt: TGTGCCAGCAGCCCAACGGGTCTCCAAGAGACCCAGTACTTC
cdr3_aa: CASSPTGLQETQYF

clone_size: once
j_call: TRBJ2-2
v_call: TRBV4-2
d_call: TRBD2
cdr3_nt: TGTGCCAGCAGCCAAGGGAGCGGGGGAAACACCGGGGAGCTGTTTTTT
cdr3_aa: CASSQGSGGNTGELFF

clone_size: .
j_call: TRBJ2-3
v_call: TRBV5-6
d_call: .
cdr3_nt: TGTGCCAGCAGCCTGCTTCTGGCTAGCTTTGACGATACGCAGTATTTT
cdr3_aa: CASSLLLASFDDTQYF

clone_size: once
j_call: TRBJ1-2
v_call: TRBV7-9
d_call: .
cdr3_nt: TGTGCCAGCAGCTTAGTAGTCTATGGCTACACCTTC
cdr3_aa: CASSLVVYGYTF

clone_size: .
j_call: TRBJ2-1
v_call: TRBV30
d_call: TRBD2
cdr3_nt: TGTGCCTGGAGTTCGGGCCGACTAGCGGGAGGGCCCGTTCTGTTCAATGAGCAGTTCTTC
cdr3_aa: CAWSSGRLAGGPVLFNEQFF

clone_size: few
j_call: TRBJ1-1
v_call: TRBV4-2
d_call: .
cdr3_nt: TGTGCCAGCAGCCAAGACGGACATGATTACACTGAAGCTTTCTTT
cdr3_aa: CASSQDGHDYTEAFF

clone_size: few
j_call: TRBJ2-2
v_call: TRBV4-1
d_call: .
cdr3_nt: TGCGCCAGCAGCCAAGATCGGACCAGGGACACCGGGGAGCTGTTTTTT
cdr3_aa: CASSQDRTRDTGELFF

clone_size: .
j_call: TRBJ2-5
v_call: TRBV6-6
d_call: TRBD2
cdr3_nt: TGTGCCAGCCGGACTAGCGGGGGGGAAGAAGAGACCCAGTACTTC
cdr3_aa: CASRTSGGEEETQYF

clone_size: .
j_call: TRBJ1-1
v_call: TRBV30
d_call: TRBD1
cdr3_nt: TGTGCCTGTGGACAGGGCTGGGCTGAAGCTTTCTTT
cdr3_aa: CACGQGWAEAFF

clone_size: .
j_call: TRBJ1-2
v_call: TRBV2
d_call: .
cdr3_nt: TGTGCCAGCAGTCCAGGGCCCGACTATGGCTACACCTTC
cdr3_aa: CASSPGPDYGYTF

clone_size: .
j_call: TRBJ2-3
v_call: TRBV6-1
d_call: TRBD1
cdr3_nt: TGTGCCAGCAGTGGGCGGGACAGGGGCCCGCGTTTTCGACACACAGATACGCAGTATTTT
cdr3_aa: CASSGRDRGPRFRHTDTQYF

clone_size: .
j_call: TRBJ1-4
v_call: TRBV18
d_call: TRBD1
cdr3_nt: TGTGCCAGCTCCCGTACAACCGGGACAGTAAATGAAAAACTGTTTTTT
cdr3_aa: CASSRTTGTVNEKLFF

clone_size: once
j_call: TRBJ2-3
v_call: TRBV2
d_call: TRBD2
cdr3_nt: TGTGCCAGCAGTGAAGCGGGATGGCGGGAGGGCCTAGATACGCAGTATTTT
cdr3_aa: CASSEAGWREGLDTQYF

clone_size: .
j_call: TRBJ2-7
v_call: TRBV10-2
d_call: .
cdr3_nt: TGCGCCAGCAGTATACGGCCCCGGGGATTCCAGTACTTC
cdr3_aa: CASSIRPRGFQYF

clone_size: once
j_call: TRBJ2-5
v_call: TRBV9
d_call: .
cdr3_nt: TGTGCCAGCAGCGTAGGGTGGAGGGAGACCCAGTACTTC
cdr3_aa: CASSVGWRETQYF